This T cell receptor (beta chain) was sequenced for a study of memory CD4+ T cells and cytomegalovirus serostatus. As regards this clone: Mismatch with germline at one junction end may stem from a read error.

This CDR3 is 14 amino acids long. Germline CDR1 SGHTA, CDR2 FQGTGA. Sequencing used immunoSEQ multiplex PCR; TCRdb keeps in-frame clones, though not all of them. In the table there are roughly 86,000 clones, 80% of which are singletons. Single viable CD3+CD4+CD8-CD45RO+ cells were sorted as the memory CD4+ T cells. The sequencing input was memory CD4+ T cells from blood. V usage is TRBV7-3 and J usage is TRBJ2-2, with TRBD1 matching 7 bases. The sequence came from an adult in good health and CMV-seropositive. The CDR3 DNA reads as TGTGCCAGCAGCCTAACGACAGGGACCGGGGAGCTGTTTTTT. Protein: CASSLTTGTGELFF. The full variable domain, with the rest looked up from reference TRBV7-3 and TRBJ2-2, is GAGVSQTPSNKVTEKGKYVELRCDPISGHTALYWYRQSLGQGPEFLIYFQGTGAADDSGLPNDRFFAVRPEGSVSTLKIQRTERGDSAVYLCASSLTTGTGELFFGEGSRLTVL.